The sequence of this TCR beta chain was determined in a study of blood T cell repertoires in COVID-19. Study background: T cells, B-cell-depleted T cells, or PBMCs provided the cDNA or gDNA that served as material.

Trimming took 5 bases from V and 1 from J, leaving 12 bases between them. The CDR3 is 16 amino acids. Germline CDR1 and CDR2: SGHVS and FNYEAQ. This table comes from immunoSEQ multiplex PCR, and its TCRdb copy is limited to in-frame clones, with some not included. Of some 270,000 clones in the sample, 70% to 90% are singletons; the top ten hold around 4.5%. The study drew participants aged roughly 18 to 95 years from under 30 US areas. The study counted Cohort 3 donors as recovered given two negative PCRs, clearance, or symptom resolution. This sequence was found in a woman in her 30s who had recovered from COVID-19. The material sequenced was PBMCs or T cells enriched from blood (not recorded which). The V call is TRBV7-6, the J call TRBJ2-6; D might be TRBD1 (5 bases). CDR3 nucleotide sequence: TGTGCCAGCAGCCCCCAGCAGGGTTCTGGGGCCAACGTCCTGACTTTC. Translating it yields CASSPQQGSGANVLTF.